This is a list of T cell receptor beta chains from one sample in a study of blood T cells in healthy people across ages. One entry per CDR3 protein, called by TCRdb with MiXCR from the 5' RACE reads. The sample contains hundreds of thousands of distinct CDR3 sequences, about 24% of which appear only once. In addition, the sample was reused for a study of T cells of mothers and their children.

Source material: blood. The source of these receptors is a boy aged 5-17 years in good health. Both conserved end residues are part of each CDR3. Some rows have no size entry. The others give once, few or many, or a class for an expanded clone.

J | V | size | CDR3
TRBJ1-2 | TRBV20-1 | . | CSARDLGHGYTF
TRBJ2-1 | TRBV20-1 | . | CSAPPGLSNEQFF
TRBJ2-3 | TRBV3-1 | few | CASSQEVTRGTQYF
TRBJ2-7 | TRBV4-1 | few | CASRKFRTSGSKNEQYF
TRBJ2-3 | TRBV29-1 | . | CSGITDTQYF
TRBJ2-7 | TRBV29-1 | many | CSVAGSYEQYF
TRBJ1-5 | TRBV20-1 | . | CSARGDRRNQPRHF
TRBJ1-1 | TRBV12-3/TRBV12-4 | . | CASSSGTANTEAFF
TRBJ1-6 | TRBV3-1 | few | CASSQDPGQGAHSPLHF
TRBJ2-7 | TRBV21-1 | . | CASSRGTGSPSTYEQYF
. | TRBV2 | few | CASSPGVWNEQFF
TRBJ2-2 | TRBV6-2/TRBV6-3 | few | CASSYADTGELFF
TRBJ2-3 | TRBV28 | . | CASSLRPRDTQYF
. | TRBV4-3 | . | CASSQDQLVAGIRQFF
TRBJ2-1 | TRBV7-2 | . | CASSETTSGTRNEQFF
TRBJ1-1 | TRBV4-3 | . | CASSQVYGGPNTEAFF
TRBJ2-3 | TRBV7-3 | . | CASSLRLQGTDTQYF
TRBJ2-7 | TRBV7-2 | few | CASSLGSGGAPRQYF
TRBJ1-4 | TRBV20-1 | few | CSARAPTNEKLFF
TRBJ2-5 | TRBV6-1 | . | CASSEGGRTETQYF
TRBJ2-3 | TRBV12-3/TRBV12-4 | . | CASSVLAGADAQYF
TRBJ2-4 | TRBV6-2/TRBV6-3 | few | CASRDQAKNIQYF
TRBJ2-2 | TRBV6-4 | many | CASSDRATGELFF
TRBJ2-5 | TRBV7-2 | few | CASSFLLGGAGETQYF
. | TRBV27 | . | CASSSILGLAGDEQYF
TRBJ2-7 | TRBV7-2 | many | CASSSTSSSYEQYF
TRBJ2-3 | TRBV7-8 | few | CASSTRTSGRTDTQYF
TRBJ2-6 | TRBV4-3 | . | CTSSQERASGANVLTF
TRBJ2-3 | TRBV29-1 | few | CSVESYTDTQYF
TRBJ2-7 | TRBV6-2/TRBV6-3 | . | CASSYGPNTGTYEQYF
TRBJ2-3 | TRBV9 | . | CASSVGRGEADTQYF
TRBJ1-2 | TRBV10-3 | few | CAISGDSSYGYTF
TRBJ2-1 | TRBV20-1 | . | CSATSTNGIANEQFF
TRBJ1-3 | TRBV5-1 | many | CASSRGDFSGNTIYF
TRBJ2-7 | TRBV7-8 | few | CASRWTDSYEQYF
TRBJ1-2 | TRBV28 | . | CASMRGFGYTF
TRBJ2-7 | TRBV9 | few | CASSVGKGTYEQYF
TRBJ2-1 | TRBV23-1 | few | CASSQSRRPSSYNEQFF
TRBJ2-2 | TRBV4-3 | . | CASSQGSVTGELFF
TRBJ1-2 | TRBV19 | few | CASSIAWTDYGYTF
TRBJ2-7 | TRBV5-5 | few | CASSLVTGNAYEQYF
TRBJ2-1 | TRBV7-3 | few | CASSPGQGAFRNEQFF
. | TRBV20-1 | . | CSAVQKPGLAGSYEQYF
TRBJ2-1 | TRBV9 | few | CASSVGALEDNEQFF
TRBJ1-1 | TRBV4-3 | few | CASSPGILPGTEAFF
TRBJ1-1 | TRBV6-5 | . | CASSSRTGLNTEAFF